The source of this T cell receptor (beta chain) is a study of cytomegalovirus exposure and HLA in healthy donors. This CDR3 has 14 residues. CDR1 and CDR2 from the germline V gene are SQVTM and ANQGSEA. Trimming stripped 7 bases from V and 7 bases from J, with 19 bases between. In the PCR, 60 Vbeta and 13 Jbeta primers were used. Study processing details: A later analysis tallied 75 million to 80 million unique TCR beta chains, about 9.9 million of them shared. Measured with immunoSEQ multiplex PCR; TCRdb has only the in-frame clones, and not every one. The DNA gave D and trimming, while V, J and clone size come from that table. This sample's table reports over 100,000 clones. These donors, healthy bone marrow donors, were studied.

This rearrangement joins TRBV29-1 to TRBJ1-4; D possibly corresponds to TRBD1 (6 bases). The material sequenced was PBMCs. The receptor was isolated from a woman between 40 and 55 years old in good health and CMV-seropositive. CDR3 coding DNA: TGCAGCGGTAGTTTGGGGGGGCGCGGTGAAAAACTGTTTTTT. Translation: CSGSLGGRGEKLFF.